The rows below give T cell receptor beta chains drawn from one sample of a study of regulatory T cells in long-lasting Graves disease. TCRdb used MiXCR to reprocess the multiplex PCR reads, holding one entry per CDR3 protein. The data contain under 300,000 distinct CDR3 sequences, approximately 18% of them singletons. These same data were also listed under a study on T cells in Graves' hyperthyroidism and ophthalmopathy.

Source: peripheral blood mononuclear cells (PBMCs), taken at new diagnosis, from a patient treated with antithyroid drugs. The receptors derive from a woman in her thirties with Graves disease. Each CDR3 is given with its conserved first and last residue. D genes are given only for firm matches. The size of a clone is reported for some rows only, either as once, few or many, or as a class for expanded clones.

j_gene,v_gene,abundance,d_gene,CDR3nt,CDR3aa
TRBJ1-2,TRBV7-9,many,TRBD1,TGTGCCAGCAGCATACAGGGGGCTAACTATGGCTACACCTTC,CASSIQGANYGYTF
TRBJ1-5,TRBV3-1,many,NA,TGTGCCAGCAGCCCTGAGTTAAGCGATCAGCCCCAGCATTTT,CASSPELSDQPQHF
TRBJ2-3,TRBV7-2,NA,TRBD2,TGTGCCAGCAGCCGCACTAGCGGGGCTAATACGCAGTATTTT,CASSRTSGANTQYF
TRBJ2-3,TRBV11-2,NA,NA,TGTGCCAGCAGCTCGTGGCAGAACAGGGCAGATACGCAGTATTTT,CASSSWQNRADTQYF
TRBJ2-2,TRBV6-9,NA,TRBD2,TGTGCCAGCAGTTTTCGCGGGAGGGCCTTTGGCACCGGGGAGCTGTTTTTT,CASSFRGRAFGTGELFF
TRBJ1-2,TRBV11-2,many,TRBD1,TGTGCCAGCAGCTTGGACAGGCGTCCTAACTATGGCTACACCTTC,CASSLDRRPNYGYTF
TRBJ1-2,TRBV7-6,many,NA,TGTGCCAGCAGCCGATCTGGCTATGGCTACACCTTC,CASSRSGYGYTF
TRBJ1-3,TRBV12-3/TRBV12-4,many,TRBD1,TGTGCCAGCAGTCCTAAGGACAGGGGGCGCGGAGGAAACACCATATATTTT,CASSPKDRGRGGNTIYF
TRBJ1-1,TRBV18,many,NA,TGTGCCAGCTCACCCCGAGGAGGGGGAAATGAAGCTTTCTTT,CASSPRGGGNEAFF
TRBJ1-1,TRBV7-3,NA,NA,TGTGCCAGCAGCTTTACCACCGGGACTAACACTGAAGCTTTCTTT,CASSFTTGTNTEAFF
TRBJ2-3,TRBV5-4,many,NA,TGTGCCAGCAACCCCCGGGGAGGTGCCACAGATACGCAGTATTTT,CASNPRGGATDTQYF
TRBJ1-5,TRBV7-2,many,NA,TGTGCCAGCAGTGGGACTCCTAATCAGCCCCAGCATTTT,CASSGTPNQPQHF
TRBJ2-7,TRBV6-5,many,NA,TGTGCCAGCAGTTACTCTCGGATATCGAGCTCCTACGAGCAGTACTTC,CASSYSRISSSYEQYF
TRBJ2-7,TRBV7-2,NA,NA,TGTGCCAGCAGCTTAAGAGGGGTTGGCGGTCAAAGCTCCTACGAGCAGTACTTC,CASSLRGVGGQSSYEQYF
TRBJ2-7,TRBV12-3/TRBV12-4,many,NA,TGTGCCAGCAGTTTAATCGGCATCGTAAATGGAGAGCAGTACTTC,CASSLIGIVNGEQYF
TRBJ2-7,TRBV6-1,many,NA,TGTGCCAGCAGCACGGTCTACGAGCAGTACTTC,CASSTVYEQYF
TRBJ2-2,TRBV29-1,NA,NA,TGCAGCTGCAGGGTGGGCACCGGGGAGCTGTTTTTT,CSCRVGTGELFF
TRBJ2-3,TRBV20-1,NA,TRBD2,TGCAGTGGACCGGTAGCGGGCCCCACAGATACGCAGTATTTT,CSGPVAGPTDTQYF
TRBJ2-7,TRBV2,NA,TRBD1,TGTGCCAGCAGACTGAGACAGGGGAAACCCTACGAGCAGTACTTC,CASRLRQGKPYEQYF
TRBJ1-6,TRBV12-3/TRBV12-4,many,TRBD1,TGTGCCAGCAGTAAGGGACAGGGATTTTCACCCCTCCACTTT,CASSKGQGFSPLHF
TRBJ2-2,TRBV11-1,many,NA,TGTGCCAGCAGCCCCCTGGTGTGGCAGAACACCGGGGAGCTGTTTTTT,CASSPLVWQNTGELFF
TRBJ2-6,TRBV5-4,few,NA,TGTGCCAGCAGCCCCATTTCCTCTGGGGCCAACGTCCTGACTTTC,CASSPISSGANVLTF
TRBJ1-4,TRBV7-9,many,NA,TGTGCCAGCAGCTTCAGGGGTGCTAATGAAAAACTGTTTTTT,CASSFRGANEKLFF
TRBJ2-7,TRBV11-3,many,NA,TGTGCCAGCAGCCCCTCGACATACTCCTACGAGCAGTACTTC,CASSPSTYSYEQYF
TRBJ1-1,TRBV9,many,NA,TGTGCCAGCAGCGTAGTCGGGCAGGGTGAAGCTTTCTTT,CASSVVGQGEAFF
TRBJ1-2,TRBV12-3/TRBV12-4,many,NA,TGTGCCAGCAGTTTCGCAGAGAACTATGGCTACACCTTC,CASSFAENYGYTF
TRBJ2-5,TRBV4-1,NA,NA,TGCGCCAGCAGCCAAACCGACAGAGAAGAGACCCAGTACTTC,CASSQTDREETQYF